This T cell receptor (beta chain) was identified in a study of CD8 T cells in ankylosing spondylitis. Germline assignment: CDR1 LGHDT and CDR2 YNNKEL (reference sequence). The CDR3 runs 15 residues. V was cut by 3 bases and J by 6 bases, with 15 bases left in between. One entry per CDR3 protein results from TCRdb running MiXCR on the 5' RACE reads. The sample holds just under 350,000 distinct CDR3 sequences, about 15% seen once. Sequencing used blood, either unsorted or a sorted T cell fraction (not recorded which). This TCR came from a male donor with ankylosing spondylitis or in good health (not recorded which). This chain uses TRBV3-1 with TRBJ1-5; D unresolved. The CDR3 sequence: CASSQDPSGGQPQHF. CDR3 coding DNA: TGTGCCAGCAGCCAGGACCCTTCCGGAGGTCAGCCCCAGCATTTT.